These 4 T cell receptor beta chains share one sample of origin, sequenced in a study of shared clonotypes between healthy human individuals. Sequenced by immunoSEQ multiplex PCR; TCRdb stores in-frame clones only, minus some. The repertoire holds about 2.4 million clones, around 90% seen once, with over 0.12% in the top ten. Sequenced material: naive CD4+ T cells sorted from blood. The sample's subset: CD45RA+ positively selected. These receptors came from a man aged 18 to 30 in good health.

The chain is built from TRBV18 and TRBJ2-5, with 14 bases identical to TRBD2. V gave up 2 bases and J gave up 5 bases; unmatched junction bases: 4. The germline gives CDR1 KGHSH, CDR2 LQKENI. The CDR3 loop spans 16 amino acids. The CDR3 bases are TGTGCCAGCTCACCAAAGGGACTAGCGGGAGTGGAGACCCAGTACTTC. Protein sequence: CASSPKGLAGVETQYF. The full variable domain, rest sourced from reference TRBV18 and TRBJ2-5, is NAGVMQNPRHLVRRRGQEARLRCSPMKGHSHVYWYRQLPEEGLKFMVYLQKENIIDESGMPKERFSAEFPKEGPSILRIQQVVRGDSAAYFCASSPKGLAGVETQYFGPGTRLLVL.

The V and J genes are TRBV6-5 and TRBJ2-7; D is tentatively TRBD1 or TRBD2 (6 bases each). Germline CDR1 and CDR2: MNHEY and SVGAGI. Trimming cost V 5 bases and J 0 bases, with 11 bases left between them. The length of the CDR3 is 14 residues. The CDR3 DNA reads TGTGCCAGCAGTACAGGGAGGCTCTCCTACGAGCAGTACTTC. It yields the protein CASSTGRLSYEQYF.

The chain recombines TRBV28 with TRBJ2-5; D tentatively fits TRBD1 or TRBD2 (6 bases each). The V end lost 7 bases, the J end lost 5 bases, and 20 bases lay between the germline ends. CDR1 MDHEN and CDR2 SYDVKM come from the germline V gene. The CDR3 spans 15 residues. In nucleotides, the CDR3 is TGTGCCAGCACCCCCGGGGGCAACCAGCGGGAGACCCAGTACTTC. It codes for CASTPGGNQRETQYF.

The chain links TRBV10-2 to TRBJ2-7; D is unclear. Germline lookup yields CDR1 WSHSY and CDR2 SAAADI. CDR3 length: 13 amino acids. V was cut by 2 bases and J by 4 bases, with 9 bases left in between. The CDR3 here is CASSEDSRYEQYF. Written as DNA, the CDR3 is TGCGCCAGCAGTGAGGACTCAAGATACGAGCAGTACTTC.